This record concerns one TCR beta chain sequence. Its antigen is not identified. This sample was taken from a study of cytomegalovirus exposure and HLA in healthy donors. Germline V gives CDR1 SGHTA, CDR2 FQGTGA. The CDR3 loop spans 15 amino acids. V dropped 5 bases and J dropped 7; count of bases not matched to a gene: 10. PCR employed 60 Vbeta and 13 Jbeta primers. Only in-frame clones appear in the TCRdb table, and some are missing; sequencing was by immunoSEQ multiplex PCR. The repertoire holds some 77,000 clones, with 75% to 85% as singletons. General study findings and limits: Reportedly, HLA-A and HLA-B alleles of most subjects were accurately predicted from TCR beta.

Material for sequencing was PBMCs. The gene calls are TRBV7-3 and TRBJ1-2, with 10 bases aligning to TRBD1. The origin of this receptor is a man aged 45-60 years in good health and CMV-seropositive. The CDR3 DNA reads TGTGCCAGCAGCCCCGAGGGACAGGGGATTGGTGGCTACACCTTC. It specifies CASSPEGQGIGGYTF.